The 19 T cell receptor beta chains in this list originate from one sample, sequenced in a study of cytomegalovirus exposure and HLA in healthy donors. It was with 60 Vbeta and 13 Jbeta primers that the PCR ran. This table comes from immunoSEQ multiplex PCR, and its TCRdb copy is limited to in-frame clones, with some not included. The sample consists of a few hundred thousand clones, 65% to 85% of them appearing once. The specimen was PBMCs. The receptor source for this set is a female donor in good health and CMV-seronegative.

The chain is built from TRBV18 and TRBJ1-4; 8 bases align to TRBD1. V lost 2 bases and J lost 0; bases outside the gene matches: 8. This CDR3 has 18 residues. Per germline, CDR1 KGHSH and CDR2 LQKENI. CDR3 sequence (DNA): TGTGCCAGCTCACCAAACAGGGGGTCGTCCGCAACTAATGAAAAACTGTTTTTT. Translating it yields CASSPNRGSSATNEKLFF.

The chain has TRBV5-5 and TRBJ2-7; D is unresolved. Germline CDR1 SGHKS, CDR2 YYEKEE (reference sequence). This CDR3 comprises 12 residues. Trimming stripped 2 bases from V and 3 bases from J, with 6 bases between. The CDR3 DNA sequence: TGTGCCAGCAGCTTACCACTCTACGAGCAGTACTTC. It encodes CASSLPLYEQYF.

V gene TRBV6-1 combines with J gene TRBJ2-1; perhaps TRBD2 as D (5 bases). The V end lost 4 bases, the J end lost 4 bases, and 14 bases lay between the germline ends. CDR1 is MNHNS and CDR2 is SASEGT in the germline V gene. The CDR3 length is 15 residues. The CDR3 bases are TGTGCCAGCAGTGCGGCTCTGTCGGGATACAATGAGCAGTTCTTC. Protein product: CASSAALSGYNEQFF.

The chain carries TRBV4-2 and TRBJ1-5; 8 nucleotides line up with TRBD1. The CDR3 is 18 residues long. V was pared by 2 bases and J by 0 bases, with 9 bases of the junction left unmatched. CDR1 and CDR2 (germline): LGHNA, YNFKEQ. The CDR3 DNA follows: TGTGCCAGCAGCCAAAGGACAGGGCTTCCATATAGCAATCAGCCCCAGCATTTT. As protein: CASSQRTGLPYSNQPQHF.

This clone was counted between two and nine times. The chain carries TRBV30 and TRBJ2-3; tentatively, D is TRBD2 (6 bases). In germline, CDR1 is GTSNPN, CDR2 SVGIG (reference sequence). This CDR3 comprises 14 residues. Deletions cut 5 bases from V and 1 base from J, with 13 bases between. The DNA of the CDR3 is TGTGCCTGGTCGCTAGGAGGGGGCACAGATACGCAGTATTTT. Translation gives CAWSLGGGTDTQYF.

This clone was seen a few times. V usage is TRBV6-6 and J usage is TRBJ2-5; D perhaps matches TRBD2 (5 bases). The CDR3 sequence is 12 residues long. Germline assignment: CDR1 MNHNY and CDR2 SVGAGI (reference sequence). The V gene lost 9 bases and the J gene lost 4 bases, with 12 bases spanning the gap. Here the CDR3 reads CASTTGSETQYF. The CDR3 region has the DNA TGTGCCAGTACGACGGGGTCAGAGACCCAGTACTTC.

This chain's CDR3 is CASSPTTSGRKDEQFF. CDR3 DNA sequence: TGTGCCAGCTCACCGACCACTAGCGGGAGGAAGGATGAGCAGTTCTTC. The chain employs TRBV18 and TRBJ2-1, with 12 positions matching TRBD2. The CDR3 extends over 16 amino acids. J gave up 8 bases and V 3 bases, and 8 bases lay outside the gene matches. CDR1 and CDR2 (germline): KGHSH, LQKENI. The full variable domain, with the rest looked up from reference TRBV18 and TRBJ2-1, is NAGVMQNPRHLVRRRGQEARLRCSPMKGHSHVYWYRQLPEEGLKFMVYLQKENIIDESGMPKERFSAEFPKEGPSILRIQQVVRGDSAAYFCASSPTTSGRKDEQFFGPGTRLTVL.

This clone was recorded a few times. J is TRBJ2-4 and V is TRBV6-1, with D possibly TRBD2 on 6 matching bases. Germline V lookup: CDR1 MNHNS, CDR2 SASEGT. The CDR3 length is 15 residues. The ends were cut back, 6 bases at V and 3 bases at J, with 15 bases in the middle. CDR3 sequence: CASRASRGGKNIQYF. The CDR3 nucleotides read TGTGCCAGCAGGGCGAGTAGGGGAGGCAAAAACATTCAGTACTTC.

The chain recombines TRBV11-3 with TRBJ2-3; TRBD2 aligns across 11 bases. With 5 bases clipped from V and 1 base from J, the junction kept 2 bases outside the gene matches. CDR3 size: 15 residues. Germline V gene lookup returns CDR1 SGHNT and CDR2 YENEEA. The DNA for the CDR3 is TGTGCCAGCAGCCCGGGACTAGCGGGCACAGATACGCAGTATTTT. Protein: CASSPGLAGTDTQYF.

This chain uses TRBV5-4 with TRBJ2-7; 7 bases fit TRBD2. After removal of 4 bases from V and 7 bases from J, the junction contained 14 bases not matched to a gene. Germline CDR1 is SGHNT and CDR2 is YYREEE (reference sequence). This CDR3 has 15 amino acids. CDR3 sequence reads: CASSPGPAGVGEQYF. CDR3 bases: TGTGCCAGCAGCCCGGGGCCGGCGGGAGTGGGGGAGCAGTACTTC. The full variable domain, rest sourced from reference TRBV5-4 and TRBJ2-7, is ETGVTQSPTHLIKTRGQQVTLRCSSQSGHNTVSWYQQALGQGPQFIFQYYREEENGRGNFPPRFSGLQFPNYSSELNVNALELDDSALYLCASSPGPAGVGEQYFGPGTRLTVT.

The rearrangement joins TRBV4-1 to TRBJ1-1, with D possibly TRBD1 on 6 matching bases. The CDR3 spans 13 residues. Per germline, CDR1 MGHRA and CDR2 YSYEKL. The V gene lost 2 bases and the J gene lost 3 bases, with 7 bases spanning the gap. The CDR3 loop is CASSQTGYTEAFF. In DNA, the CDR3 is TGCGCCAGCAGCCAAACAGGGTACACTGAAGCTTTCTTT.

This chain connects TRBV6-5 to TRBJ1-5; D remains ambiguous. Between the trimmed V and J ends, which lost 0 bases and 4 bases, there was a span of 7 bases. CDR3 length equals 14 residues. CDR1 is MNHEY, CDR2 SVGAGI, per germline. The CDR3 protein is CASSYSRGNQPQHF. In DNA form, the CDR3 reads TGTGCCAGCAGTTACTCACGGGGTAATCAGCCCCAGCATTTT.

This clone came up a few times. The CDR3 nucleotides are TGTGCCAGCAGCTTGGCGGATTCACCCCTCCACTTT. This codes for CASSLADSPLHF. The V and J genes are TRBV5-6 and TRBJ1-6; D uncertain. CDR1 and CDR2 (germline): SGHDT, YYEEEE. The V gene lost 0 bases and the J gene lost 8 bases, with 3 bases spanning the gap. This CDR3 comprises 12 residues.

J is TRBJ2-5 and V is TRBV27; 7 positions match TRBD1. In germline, CDR1 is MNHEY, CDR2 SMNVEV (reference sequence). After removal of 3 bases from V and 4 bases from J, the junction contained 2 bases not matched to a gene. The CDR3 extends over 13 amino acids. This CDR3 is CASSLTGRETQYF. Here the CDR3 DNA reads TGTGCCAGCAGTTTGACAGGGAGAGAGACCCAGTACTTC.

The chain combines TRBV19 with TRBJ1-2, with D hard to call. CDR1 is LNHDA and CDR2 is SQIVND in the germline V gene (reference sequence). V lost 3 bases to trimming and J lost 5 bases, with 10 bases between them. The CDR3 is 13 amino acids. The CDR3 nucleotides read TGTGCCAGTAGTATGCGGAGGGAGTATGGCTACACCTTC. Its protein product is CASSMRREYGYTF.

J is TRBJ2-3 and V is TRBV6-5, with a possible D match to TRBD2 (5 bases). The CDR3 consists of 15 residues. V was shortened by 6 bases and J by 3 bases, with 16 bases between the two germline ends. Germline CDR1 and CDR2: MNHEY and SVGAGI. CDR3 protein: CASRWRSTGTDTQYF. The CDR3 coding sequence is TGTGCCAGCAGATGGAGGTCCACCGGAACAGATACGCAGTATTTT.

V gene TRBV13 combines with J gene TRBJ2-3, with 10 bases identical to TRBD2. V was clipped by 5 bases and J by 0 bases; unmatched bases: 11. This CDR3 spans 18 amino acids. Germline values: CDR1 PRHDT, CDR2 FYEKMQ (reference sequence). CDR3 sequence reads: CASSILAGLDPSTDTQYF. In DNA, the CDR3 is TGTGCCAGCAGCATACTAGCGGGGCTTGACCCTAGCACAGATACGCAGTATTTT.

This clone has just a few counts. The chain recombines TRBV27 with TRBJ2-7; 12 positions agree with TRBD2. The CDR3 is made up of 14 amino acids. V shed 5 bases and J 3 bases; nucleotides not matched to a gene: 2. The germline gives CDR1 MNHEY, CDR2 SMNVEV (reference sequence). The CDR3 bases are TGTGCCAGCAGTGAGGGACTAGCGGGCTACGAGCAGTACTTC. Its translation: CASSEGLAGYEQYF.

The genes are TRBV6-1 and TRBJ2-1, with 8 bases matching TRBD1. The V gene's germline CDR1 is MNHNS and CDR2 SASEGT. This CDR3 region has 16 residues. V lost 3 bases, J lost 4 bases, and 8 bases stayed unmatched. The CDR3 bases are TGTGCCAGCAGTGACCTCTTAGGACAGGGATACAATGAGCAGTTCTTC. Its translation is CASSDLLGQGYNEQFF.